This T cell receptor beta chain appears in the sequencing data of a study of T cell repertoires in cytomegalovirus infection (dated by TCRdb to between 2018 and 2020). Study-wide context: The peptide stimulations were aimed at well-studied HLA-B-restricted epitopes as well as recently identified HLA-C-restricted CMV epitopes, whose presentation resists viral immunomodulation. Because public TCR beta signatures pointed to carriage of CMV infection together with the matching HLA type, the HLA type of each donor mattered for the analysis. The study at large found these results: The ex vivo response was dominated by HLA-C-restricted CMV-specific TCR beta clonotypes, and the single most frequent clonotype in two of eight donors was supplied by these HLA-C-restricted clonotypes. In both this cohort and an independent roughly 350-donor cohort, the cumulative frequency of public TCR beta family members distinguished carriers of CMV infection plus the relevant HLA type.

The meaning of the sample's treatment or condition label: in vitro stimulation with specific CMV peptide epitopes to enrich CMV-specific T cells. This clonotype was found once. Its antigen remains unidentified. Base qualities are not at hand, and no much larger clone is one base apart. A lone read gives weak evidence. Reads for this sample came from an Illumina HiSeq 1500. The public reads were quality trimmed at Q25 with fastp and then assembled into clones with MiXCR by TCRdb, keeping productive beta chains. Entries are consolidated by CDR3 protein sequence, retaining the most common genes and DNA. The table for this sample lists 450,000 to 550,000 distinct CDR3 sequences; approximately 42% of them were counted only once. The top ten clonotypes cover around 45% of the sample. The sample was cultured PBMCs, taken from culture after CMV antigen stimulation. This clonotype was sampled from a human donor in good health (CMV status not recorded). Some clones in this sample may be carry-over from other donors' samples.

The CDR3 is CASSLGGLVTYNEQFF. The sequence in DNA is TGTGCCAGCAGCTTGGGAGGTCTCGTCACGTACAATGAGCAGTTCTTC. Recombination joined TRBV7-4 with TRBJ2-1; 6 matching bases give a weak D call of TRBD2. As encoded in the germline V gene, CDR1 is SGHVT while CDR2 is SQSDAQ. V gives up 3 bases and J gives up 4 bases, and the segment between their germline ends measures 16 bases. The CDR3, from cysteine to phenylalanine, totals 16 residues. The DNA shown is the 48-base CDR3, in frame from base 1.